The entry that follows covers one T cell receptor beta chain sequence. The antigen it recognizes is unknown. No base quality information exists; no much larger clone differs at one position. This entry belongs to a study of blood T cells in healthy people across ages (dated by TCRdb to about 2015). For the study in its entirety: In model experiments, roughly one uniquely barcoded TCR beta cDNA molecule per two T cells was captured by template switching. Donors of different ages were randomly distributed across sequencing lanes to avoid experimental bias. Using deep sequencing normalized with unique cDNA molecular identifiers, the study measured how TCR beta repertoire diversity changes with age. The study analyzed two additional independent replicas of 1 million unique cDNA reads from the same blood draw for two donors, one aged 18 to 29 and one aged 80 or older. Donors were grouped into four age groups: young (average about 15 years), middle-aged (approximately 41), aged (around 60) and long-lived (approximately 75). General conclusions and limits of the study: Compared with the aged group, the long-lived group had more naive CD4+ T cells, fewer expanded clones and increased TCR diversity, a pattern suggesting age selection. The CMV infection status of donors was not known, potentially confounding age-related changes in expanded clonotypes. Observed TCR beta diversity per million T cells fell roughly linearly with age, and a significant reduction was already apparent by age roughly 40. Conclusive comparison of naive and antigen-experienced compartments was prevented by the profiling of bulk unsorted PBMCs. Observed TCR beta diversity correlated strongly with the percentage of naive T cells measured by flow cytometry. Total diversity estimates from one million sequenced T cells were considered lower bounds and underestimates.

Systemically healthy Caucasian individuals from Russia, 39 in total and aged roughly 6 to 95 years, were included as donors. Around 10 milliliters of peripheral blood were collected from each donor into EDTA-treated Vacutainer tubes. Ficoll-Paque density-gradient centrifugation was used to isolate PBMCs, with at least 7 million per sample. Trizol reagent was used to extract total RNA from the PBMCs, yielding at least 6 micrograms per sample. For every donor, flow cytometry on a PBMC aliquot measured the percentage of naive CD45RAhigh/CD27high T cells. The method was 5' RACE. The second PCR ran for about 6 to 12 cycles and used a J-beta primer mix along with a sample-barcoded 5' primer. A unique molecular identifier was introduced onto each TCR beta cDNA molecule by a template-switch 5' adaptor carrying 12 random nucleotides. At least 2.5 million CDR3-containing paired-end reads were obtained from each sample. All of the RNA was converted into first-strand cDNA using the Mint cDNA synthesis kit, with a TRBC-specific oligonucleotide serving as the primer. Following uracil-DNA glycosylase treatment, a first 18-cycle PCR with universal primers M1SS and BC2_uni_R was performed on all cDNA. Regarding the original processing steps: Normalization of each sample was performed by random selection of 1 million high-quality reads, each carrying a distinct molecular identifier. Reads sharing molecular identifiers were discarded rather than binned into consensus sequences. MiTCR, with a Q25 quality threshold and the strictest error-elimination algorithm, was used for CDR3 identification, clonotype clustering and error correction. A nonparametric unseen species model with Euler transformation was used to estimate lower-bound total TCR beta diversity. TCRdb's own reprocessing of the public reads used fastp at Q25 and MiXCR and kept productive beta chains. All rows with the same CDR3 protein become a single entry with the most common DNA and genes. Clone size and V and J calls follow TCRdb, not the original study. This sample comprises 1.8 million or so distinct CDR3 sequences, about two fifths of them detected only once. The ten largest account for roughly 23% of the sample.

The sequencing sample was made of blood. The sequence was collected from a human donor in good health.

The DNA sequence is as follows: TGTGCCAGCAGCCTCTCATCTTCAGACTACGAGCAGTACTTC. Its translation is CASSLSSSDYEQYF. The V gene is TRBV7-6 and the J gene is TRBJ2-7, with no confident D gene call. V is pared back by 5 bases and J by 3 bases, with 14 bases lying between the germline termini. The CDR3 holds 14 amino acids from the cysteine to the phenylalanine. Only the CDR3 portion is preserved as DNA: 42 bases, with reading frame beginning at the first base. The germline V gene yields SGHVS for CDR1 and FNYEAQ for CDR2.